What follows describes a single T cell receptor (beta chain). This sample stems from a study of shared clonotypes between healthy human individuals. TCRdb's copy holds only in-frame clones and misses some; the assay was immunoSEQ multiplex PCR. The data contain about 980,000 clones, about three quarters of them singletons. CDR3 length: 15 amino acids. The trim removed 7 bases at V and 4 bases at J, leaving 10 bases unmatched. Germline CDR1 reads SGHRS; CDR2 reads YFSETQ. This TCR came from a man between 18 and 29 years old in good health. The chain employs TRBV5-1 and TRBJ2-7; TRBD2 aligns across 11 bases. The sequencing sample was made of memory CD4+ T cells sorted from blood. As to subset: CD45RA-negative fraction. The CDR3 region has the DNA TGCGCCAGCGGACGCACTAGCGGGGGAATTTACGAGCAGTACTTC. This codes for CASGRTSGGIYEQYF.